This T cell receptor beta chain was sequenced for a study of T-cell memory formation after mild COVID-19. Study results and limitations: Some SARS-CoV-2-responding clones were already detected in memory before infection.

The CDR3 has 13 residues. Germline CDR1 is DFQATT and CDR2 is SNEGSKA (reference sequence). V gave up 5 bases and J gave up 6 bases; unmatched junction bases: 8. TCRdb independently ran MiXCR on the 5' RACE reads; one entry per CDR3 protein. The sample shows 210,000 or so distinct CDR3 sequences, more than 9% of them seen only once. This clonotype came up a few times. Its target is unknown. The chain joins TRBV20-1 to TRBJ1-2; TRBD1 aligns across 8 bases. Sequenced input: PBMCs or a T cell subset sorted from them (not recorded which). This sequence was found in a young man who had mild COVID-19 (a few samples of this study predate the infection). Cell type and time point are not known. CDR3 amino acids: CSARRQGADGYTF. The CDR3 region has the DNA TGCAGTGCTCGAAGGCAGGGGGCGGATGGCTACACCTTC.